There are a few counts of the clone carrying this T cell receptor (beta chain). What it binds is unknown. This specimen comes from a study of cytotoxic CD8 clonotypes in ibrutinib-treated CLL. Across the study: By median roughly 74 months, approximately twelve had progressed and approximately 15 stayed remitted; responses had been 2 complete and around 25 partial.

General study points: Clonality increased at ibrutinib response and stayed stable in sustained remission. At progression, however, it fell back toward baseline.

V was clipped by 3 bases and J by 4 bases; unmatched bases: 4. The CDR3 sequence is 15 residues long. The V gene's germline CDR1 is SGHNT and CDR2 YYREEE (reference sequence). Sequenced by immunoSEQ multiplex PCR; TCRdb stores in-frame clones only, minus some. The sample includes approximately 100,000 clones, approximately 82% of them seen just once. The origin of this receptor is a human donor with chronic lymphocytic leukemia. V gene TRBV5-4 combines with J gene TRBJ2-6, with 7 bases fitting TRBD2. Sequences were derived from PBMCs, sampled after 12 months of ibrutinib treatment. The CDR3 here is CASSSPGGGANVLTF. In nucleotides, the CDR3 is TGTGCCAGCAGCTCTCCGGGAGGAGGGGCCAACGTCCTGACTTTC.